A single sample gave rise to the 5 T cell receptor beta chains below, sequenced in a study of blood T cell repertoires in COVID-19. Method: immunoSEQ multiplex PCR; TCRdb's copy keeps in-frame clones and lacks some. This table holds some 270,000 clones, approximately 85% found once. The sequenced sample was peripheral blood. These receptors were taken from a human donor with COVID-19, enrolled during active disease. The donor label of this sample is uncertain.

This rearrangement joins TRBV30 to TRBJ2-1; the D gene is possibly TRBD2 (7 bases). CDR3 length equals 14 residues. Looked up from germline, CDR1 is GTSNPN and CDR2 is SVGIG (reference sequence). V was pared by 3 bases and J by 9 bases, with 18 bases between. CDR3 in DNA: TGTGCCTGGAGGTGGGGGGGCGCCGGTGGTGAGCAGTTCTTC. As protein: CAWRWGGAGGEQFF.

This clone was found a few times. The chain combines TRBV9 with TRBJ2-3; a possible D gene is TRBD1 (5 bases). V lost 2 bases and J 2 bases, leaving 9 bases between the germline ends. Per germline, CDR1 SGDLS and CDR2 YYNGEE. This CDR3 region has 14 residues. The CDR3, as DNA: TGTGCCAGCAGCGTGACAGTAATCACAGATACGCAGTATTTT. Protein sequence: CASSVTVITDTQYF.

This chain connects TRBV9 to TRBJ1-1; 8 nucleotides align to TRBD1. V was clipped by 2 bases and J by 7 bases; unmatched bases: 4. CDR1 SGDLS and CDR2 YYNGEE come from the germline V gene. The CDR3 is 13 amino acids. CDR3 sequence reads: CASSVGQGLEAFF. Here the CDR3 DNA reads TGTGCCAGCAGCGTCGGACAGGGCCTTGAAGCTTTCTTT.

The J gene is TRBJ1-2, the V gene TRBV20-1; D ambiguous. The CDR3 runs to 12 residues. The V end lost 3 bases, the J end lost 8 bases, and 13 bases lay between the germline ends. CDR1 and CDR2 (germline): DFQATT, SNEGSKA (reference sequence). The CDR3 reads CSASFGVGGYTF. The CDR3 DNA reads TGCAGTGCTAGTTTCGGGGTAGGAGGCTACACCTTC.

The chain combines TRBV11-3 with TRBJ1-3; D not resolved. Trimming cost V 1 base and J 2 bases, with 9 bases left between them. Germline V lookup: CDR1 SGHNT, CDR2 YENEEA. CDR3 length: 15 residues. The CDR3 is CASSLGRAAGNTIYF. The CDR3 DNA follows: TGTGCCAGCAGCTTAGGGAGGGCGGCTGGAAACACCATATATTTT.